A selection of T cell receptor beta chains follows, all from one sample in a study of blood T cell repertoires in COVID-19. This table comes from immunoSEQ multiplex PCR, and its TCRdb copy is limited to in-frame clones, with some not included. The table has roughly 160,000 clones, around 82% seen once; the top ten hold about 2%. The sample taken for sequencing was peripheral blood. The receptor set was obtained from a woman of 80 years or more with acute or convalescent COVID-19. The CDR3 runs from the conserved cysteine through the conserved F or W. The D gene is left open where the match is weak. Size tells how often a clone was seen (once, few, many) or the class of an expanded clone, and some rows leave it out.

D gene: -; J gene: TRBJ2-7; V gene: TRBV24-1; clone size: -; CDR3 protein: CATSPGLFPYEQYF; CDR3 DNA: TGTGCCACCAGCCCCGGACTGTTTCCCTACGAGCAGTACTTC
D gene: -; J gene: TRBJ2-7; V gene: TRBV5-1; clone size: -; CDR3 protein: CASSFLSAGTYEQYF; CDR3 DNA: TGCGCCAGCAGCTTCCTCTCCGCAGGTACCTACGAGCAGTACTTC
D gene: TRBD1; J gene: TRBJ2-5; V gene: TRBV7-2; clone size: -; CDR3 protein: CASSPRTGGLRETQYF; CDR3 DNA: TGTGCCAGCAGCCCACGGACAGGGGGTTTACGAGAGACCCAGTACTTC
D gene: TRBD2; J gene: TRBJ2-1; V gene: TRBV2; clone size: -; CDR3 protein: CASMKGGWQFF; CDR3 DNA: TGTGCCAGCATGAAGGGAGGGTGGCAGTTCTTC
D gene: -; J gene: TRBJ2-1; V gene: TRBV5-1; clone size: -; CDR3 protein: CASSRPGHYNEQFF; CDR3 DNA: TGCGCCAGCAGCCGGCCGGGACATTACAATGAGCAGTTCTTC
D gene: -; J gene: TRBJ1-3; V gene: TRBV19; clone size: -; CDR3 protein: CASSTGQPYSGNTIYF; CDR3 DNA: TGTGCCAGTAGTACCGGACAGCCCTACTCTGGAAACACCATATATTTT
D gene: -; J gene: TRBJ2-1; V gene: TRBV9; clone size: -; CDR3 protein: CASSGHPEAGRYNEQFF; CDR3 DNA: TGTGCCAGCAGCGGCCACCCGGAGGCAGGGAGGTATAATGAGCAGTTCTTC
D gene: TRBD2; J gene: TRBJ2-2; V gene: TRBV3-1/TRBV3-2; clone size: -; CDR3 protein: CASRREGENTGELFF; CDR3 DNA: TGTGCCAGCAGGAGGGAGGGAGAGAACACCGGGGAGCTGTTTTTT
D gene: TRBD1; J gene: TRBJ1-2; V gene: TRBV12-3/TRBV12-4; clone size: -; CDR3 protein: CASSGTGYGYTF; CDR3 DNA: TGTGCCAGCAGCGGGACAGGCTATGGCTACACCTTC
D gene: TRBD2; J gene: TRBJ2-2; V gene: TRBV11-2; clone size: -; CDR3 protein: CASSIAGREDTGELFF; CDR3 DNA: TGTGCCAGCAGCATAGCGGGGAGGGAGGACACCGGGGAGCTGTTTTTT
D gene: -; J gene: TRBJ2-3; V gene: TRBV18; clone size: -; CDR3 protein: CASSLWPTDTQYF; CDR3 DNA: TGTGCCAGCTCACTGTGGCCCACAGATACGCAGTATTTT
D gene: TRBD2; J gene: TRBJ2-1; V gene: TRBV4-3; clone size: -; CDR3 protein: CASSQKRRGAYNEQFF; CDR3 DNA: TGCGCCAGCAGCCAAAAGAGGCGGGGGGCTTACAATGAGCAGTTCTTC
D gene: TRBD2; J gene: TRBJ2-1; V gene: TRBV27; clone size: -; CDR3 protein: CASSLESGGYNEQFF; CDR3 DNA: TGTGCCAGCAGTTTAGAGAGCGGGGGGTACAATGAGCAGTTCTTC
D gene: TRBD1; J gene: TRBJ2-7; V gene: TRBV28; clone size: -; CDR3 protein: CASRSGQGGEQYF; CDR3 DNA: TGTGCCAGCAGATCGGGACAGGGGGGCGAGCAGTACTTC
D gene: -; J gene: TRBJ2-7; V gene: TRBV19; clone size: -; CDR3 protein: CASSISQSSYEQYF; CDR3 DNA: TGTGCCAGTAGTATCTCACAGAGCTCCTACGAGCAGTACTTC
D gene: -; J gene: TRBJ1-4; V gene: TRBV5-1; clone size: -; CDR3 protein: CASSLDTVPNEKLFF; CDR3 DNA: TGCGCCAGCAGCTTGGATACGGTGCCTAATGAAAAACTGTTTTTT
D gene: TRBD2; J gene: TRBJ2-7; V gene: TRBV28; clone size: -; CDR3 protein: CASSPPGLAGATSF; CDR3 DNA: TGTGCCAGCAGTCCCCCGGGACTAGCGGGAGCGACCTCCTTC
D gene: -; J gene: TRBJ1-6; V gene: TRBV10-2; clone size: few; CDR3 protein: CASSSGTVSNSPLHF; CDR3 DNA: TGCGCCAGCAGTTCCGGGACTGTCTCTAATTCACCCCTCCACTTT
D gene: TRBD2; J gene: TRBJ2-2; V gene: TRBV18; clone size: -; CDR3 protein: CASSRERISAGVVTGELFF; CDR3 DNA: TGTGCCAGCTCACGCGAGAGGATTTCGGCGGGAGTCGTCACCGGGGAGCTGTTTTTT